One T cell receptor beta chain is described in this entry. The entry originates in a study of blood T cell repertoires in COVID-19. Cohort assignment relied on participant-reported clinical history. Data came from immunoSEQ multiplex PCR; TCRdb stores just in-frame clones and leaves some out. This sample has approximately 150,000 clones; roughly 80% occur once, and the top ten carry approximately 5.1%. This CDR3 is built from 15 residues. Trimming shortened V by 3 bases and J by 3 bases, and 13 bases separated the two germline ends. Germline-derived CDR1 and CDR2 are SGHNT and YYREEE (reference sequence).

This chain connects TRBV5-4 to TRBJ1-3, with D tentatively TRBD1 (5 bases). The clonotype originates from a woman in her forties with acute COVID-19. What was sequenced was PBMCs or T cells enriched from blood (not recorded which). In DNA form, the CDR3 reads TGTGCCAGCAGCTCCGGTGGGGCATTTGGAAACACCATATATTTT. It specifies CASSSGGAFGNTIYF.